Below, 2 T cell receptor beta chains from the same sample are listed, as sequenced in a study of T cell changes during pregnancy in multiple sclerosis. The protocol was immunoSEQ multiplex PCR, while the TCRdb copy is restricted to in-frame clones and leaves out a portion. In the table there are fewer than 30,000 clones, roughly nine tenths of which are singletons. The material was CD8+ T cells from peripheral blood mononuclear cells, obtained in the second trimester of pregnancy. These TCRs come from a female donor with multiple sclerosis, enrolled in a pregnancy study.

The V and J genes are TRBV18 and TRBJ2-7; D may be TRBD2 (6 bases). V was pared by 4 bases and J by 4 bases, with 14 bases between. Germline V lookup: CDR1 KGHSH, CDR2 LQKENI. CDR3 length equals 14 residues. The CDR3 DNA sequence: TGTGCCAGCTCACAAGACGGGGGTATGTACGAGCAGTACTTC. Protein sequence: CASSQDGGMYEQYF.

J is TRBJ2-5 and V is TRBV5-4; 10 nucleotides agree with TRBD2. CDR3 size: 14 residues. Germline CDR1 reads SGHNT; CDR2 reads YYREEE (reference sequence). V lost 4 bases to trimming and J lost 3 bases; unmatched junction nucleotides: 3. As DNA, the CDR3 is TGTGCCAGCAGCGCCCTAGCGGGAGAAGAGACCCAGTACTTC. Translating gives CASSALAGEETQYF. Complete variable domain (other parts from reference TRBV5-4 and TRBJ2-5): ETGVTQSPTHLIKTRGQQVTLRCSSQSGHNTVSWYQQALGQGPQFIFQYYREEENGRGNFPPRFSGLQFPNYSSELNVNALELDDSALYLCASSALAGEETQYFGPGTRLLVL.